The source of this TCR beta chain is a study of CD8+ T cells in alopecia areata. The wider study: For the treated group, dosing was oral tofacitinib at 5 to 10 mg twice daily. General study results and limits: While patients received tofacitinib, many expanded lesional clones remained present in scalp and blood.

A note on this clone: Its specificity is unknown.

In each case, RNA was isolated and then reverse transcribed into cDNA as the sequencing template. Assay: immunoSEQ multiplex PCR; the TCRdb copy retains only in-frame clones and omits some. The sample lists 150,000 to 200,000 clones, approximately 62% seen once, with 13% to 15% in the top ten. This CDR3 is built from 15 residues. Between the trimmed V and J ends, which lost 1 base and 0 bases, there was a span of 7 bases. Germline V CDR1 and CDR2: SGHDN, FVKESK. The treatment here: oral pan-JAK inhibitor, 5-10 mg twice daily. Peripheral blood and lesional scalp punch biopsies were taken from alopecia areata patients.

Specimen: CD4+ T cells sorted from blood, collected at week 24, from a patient treated with tofacitinib. V usage is TRBV14 and J usage is TRBJ1-5, with TRBD1 as a possible D gene (5 bases). This TCR was sampled from a human donor with alopecia areata. The CDR3 bases are TGTGCCAGCAGCCAAGGCGGGGGTAGCAATCAGCCCCAGCATTTT. It translates to CASSQGGGSNQPQHF.